These T cell receptor beta chains were read from a single sample in a study of neurological immune-mediated disorders. TCRdb itself ran the 5' RACE reads through MiXCR, one entry per CDR3 protein. This table holds about 79,000 distinct CDR3 sequences, 13% to 15% found once. The sample was PBMCs. The receptors stem from a woman between 45 and 65 years old in good health. Both conserved end residues are part of each CDR3. D genes are given only for firm matches. Size values are once, few and many counts, or a class for expanded clones, and some rows have none.

j_call,d_call,cdr3_length,clone_size,v_call,cdr3_aa
TRBJ2-1,NA,14,many,TRBV27,CASSPTRVFDEQFF
TRBJ1-6,NA,16,many,TRBV5-8,CASGSRPLRHNSPLHF
TRBJ1-4,NA,16,many,TRBV19,CASSIGRGESYEKLFF
TRBJ2-7,NA,14,few,TRBV27,CASTETGSSYEQYF
TRBJ2-7,NA,16,many,TRBV28,CASSTRTMFTPYEQYF
TRBJ2-2,NA,15,many,TRBV5-1,CASSLPVGDTGELFF
TRBJ1-6,NA,14,few,TRBV7-9,CASSLPGLVSPLHF
TRBJ2-1,TRBD2,13,many,TRBV29-1,CSVASSGSGEQFF
TRBJ2-5,NA,16,many,TRBV28,CASSSGSAVPQETQYF
TRBJ2-7,TRBD2,18,many,TRBV5-1,CASSDPSSRAGGPYEQYF
TRBJ2-1,NA,17,many,TRBV10-3,CAIRPEAGLGSYNEQFF
TRBJ2-7,NA,15,many,TRBV12-3/TRBV12-4,CASSLWERGLDEQYF
TRBJ2-7,TRBD2,14,few,TRBV20-1,CSARSGTSDYEQYF
TRBJ2-7,NA,15,many,TRBV15,CATSRVRGASYEQYF
TRBJ2-2,NA,15,many,TRBV5-1,CASSRDRSGPGELFF
TRBJ2-1,NA,12,many,TRBV29-1,CSATGMGDEQFF
TRBJ1-1,NA,15,many,TRBV27,CASSQKLVPHTEAFF
TRBJ2-2,TRBD1,14,NA,TRBV20-1,CSAPDRGNAGELFF
TRBJ2-3,TRBD1,14,few,TRBV29-1,CSVRTGTSTDTQYF
TRBJ2-2,TRBD1,16,many,TRBV5-1,CASSPGTGTFTGELFF
TRBJ2-5,TRBD2,17,many,TRBV5-1,CASSFGLAEYSQETQYF
TRBJ2-1,NA,13,many,TRBV5-1,CASSLPLVNEQFF
TRBJ2-3,NA,14,many,TRBV29-1,CSVVETSSTDTQYF
TRBJ1-2,NA,14,many,TRBV7-9,CASNFVTGWAGYTF
TRBJ1-2,TRBD1,18,many,TRBV5-1,CASSSVPIQGAYGYGYTF
TRBJ2-2,TRBD1,14,many,TRBV5-1,CASRTGADTGELFF
TRBJ2-3,TRBD2,18,NA,TRBV5-1,CASSSPAGTSASTDTQYF
TRBJ1-5,NA,15,NA,TRBV5-1,CASSLSGLNNQPQHF
TRBJ2-7,TRBD1,13,many,TRBV30,CAWSGQGPYEQYF
TRBJ2-3,NA,14,many,TRBV5-6,CASSGTVRTDTQYF
TRBJ1-3,NA,14,many,TRBV28,CASKRTSSGNTIYF
TRBJ1-2,NA,13,many,TRBV7-2,CASSPGTSYGYTF
TRBJ2-3,TRBD1,15,many,TRBV25-1,CASSDPRQGEDTQYF
TRBJ1-1,NA,16,many,TRBV28,CASSLLGAAGGTEAFF
TRBJ1-2,NA,13,many,TRBV5-1,CASSFLTGDGYTF
TRBJ1-6,TRBD1,14,many,TRBV6-5,CASSSDRGSSPLHF
TRBJ2-2,TRBD1,17,many,TRBV7-3,CASSRFGQGANTGELFF
TRBJ1-2,NA,14,NA,TRBV30,CAWSEGGAAGGYTF
TRBJ2-7,NA,15,many,TRBV20-1,CSASSRQRVSYEQYF
TRBJ2-2,TRBD2,15,NA,TRBV7-9,CTSIGTSGPTGELFF
TRBJ2-1,NA,14,many,TRBV3-1,CASSQGTTYNEQFF
TRBJ1-1,NA,16,many,TRBV28,CASSSGGGRGGTEAFF
TRBJ2-7,TRBD2,15,few,TRBV12-3/TRBV12-4,CASSLRGGAPSEQYF
TRBJ2-7,NA,16,many,TRBV5-5,CASSPTRGGLSYEQYF
TRBJ2-7,TRBD2,13,many,TRBV20-1,CSARGAGVYEQYF
TRBJ2-3,NA,16,many,TRBV20-1,CSARKGPAAGTDTQYF
TRBJ2-2,NA,17,many,TRBV11-2,CASSLERVYRDTGELFF
TRBJ1-2,TRBD1,15,NA,TRBV12-3/TRBV12-4,CASTPHDREDYDYTF
TRBJ2-1,NA,15,many,TRBV5-1,CASSLRLSGYNEQFF
TRBJ2-3,NA,14,many,TRBV29-1,CSVVVPGPGGTQYF
TRBJ2-3,NA,14,many,TRBV5-1,CASSLGYRADTQYF
TRBJ2-1,NA,14,many,TRBV20-1,CSARGSATRNEQFF
TRBJ2-3,NA,15,many,TRBV7-3,CASSLMDGQADTQYF
TRBJ2-3,TRBD1,16,many,TRBV5-1,CASSSTGQGTSDTQYF
TRBJ2-7,NA,12,many,TRBV29-1,CSVGFKTYEQYF
TRBJ2-7,NA,12,many,TRBV20-1,CSASPLTLEQYF
TRBJ1-5,TRBD1,13,many,TRBV7-2,CASTRQGSQPQHF
TRBJ2-7,TRBD2,14,many,TRBV7-2,CASGLSGGPYEQYF
TRBJ2-1,TRBD2,15,many,TRBV4-2,CASSPLRTSGDSLFF
TRBJ2-5,TRBD1,15,few,TRBV28,CASSLLGQGQETQYF